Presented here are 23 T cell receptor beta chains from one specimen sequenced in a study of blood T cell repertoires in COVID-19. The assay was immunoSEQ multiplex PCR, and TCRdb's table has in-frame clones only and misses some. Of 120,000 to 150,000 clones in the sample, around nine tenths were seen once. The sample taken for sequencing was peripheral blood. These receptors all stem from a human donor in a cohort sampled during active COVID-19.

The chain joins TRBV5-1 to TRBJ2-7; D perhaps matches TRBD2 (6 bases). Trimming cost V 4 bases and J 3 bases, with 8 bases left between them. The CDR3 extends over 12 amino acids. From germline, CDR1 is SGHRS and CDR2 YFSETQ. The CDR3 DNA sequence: TGCGCCAGCAGCGCGGGGAGCTACGAGCAGTACTTC. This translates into CASSAGSYEQYF.

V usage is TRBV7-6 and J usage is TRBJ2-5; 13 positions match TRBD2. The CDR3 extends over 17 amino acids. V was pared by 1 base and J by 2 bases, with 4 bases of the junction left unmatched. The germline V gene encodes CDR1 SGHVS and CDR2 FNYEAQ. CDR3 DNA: TGTGCCAGCAGCTTAGACCCGGGACTAGCGGGGCAAGAGACCCAGTACTTC. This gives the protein CASSLDPGLAGQETQYF.

The CDR3 protein is CASSLVATAPSYNEQFF. Here the CDR3 DNA reads TGTGCCAGCAGCTTAGTGGCGACAGCCCCCTCCTACAATGAGCAGTTCTTC. The gene calls are TRBV7-3 and TRBJ2-1, with D tentatively TRBD1 (5 bases). Trimming cost V 2 bases and J 0 bases, with 14 bases left between them. The V gene's germline CDR1 is SGHTA and CDR2 FQGTGA. The CDR3 runs 17 residues.

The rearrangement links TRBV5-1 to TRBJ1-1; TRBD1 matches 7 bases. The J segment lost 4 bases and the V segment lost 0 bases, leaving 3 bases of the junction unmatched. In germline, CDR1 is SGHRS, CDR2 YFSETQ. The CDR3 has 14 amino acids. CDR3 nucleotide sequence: TGCGCCAGCAGCTTGGCAGGGGGTTTCACTGAAGCTTTCTTT. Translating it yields CASSLAGGFTEAFF. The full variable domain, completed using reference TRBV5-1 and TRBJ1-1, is KAGVTQTPRYLIKTRGQQVTLSCSPISGHRSVSWYQQTPGQGLQFLFEYFSETQRNKGNFPGRFSGRQFSNSRSEMNVSTLELGDSALYLCASSLAGGFTEAFFGQGTRLTVV.

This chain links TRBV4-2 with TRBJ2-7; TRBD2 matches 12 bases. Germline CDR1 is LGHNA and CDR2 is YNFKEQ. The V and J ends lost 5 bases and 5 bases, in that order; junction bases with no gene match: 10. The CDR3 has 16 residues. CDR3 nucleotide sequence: TGTGCCAGCAGCAACATCCTAGCGGGGGGGCCTAACGAGCAGTACTTC. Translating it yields CASSNILAGGPNEQYF.

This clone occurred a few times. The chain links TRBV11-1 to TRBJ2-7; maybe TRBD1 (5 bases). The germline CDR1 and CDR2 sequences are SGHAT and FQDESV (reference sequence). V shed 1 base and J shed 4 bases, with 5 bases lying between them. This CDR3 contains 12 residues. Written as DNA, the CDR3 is TGTGCCAGCAGCTTAGAGGGGTACGAGCAGTACTTC. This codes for CASSLEGYEQYF.

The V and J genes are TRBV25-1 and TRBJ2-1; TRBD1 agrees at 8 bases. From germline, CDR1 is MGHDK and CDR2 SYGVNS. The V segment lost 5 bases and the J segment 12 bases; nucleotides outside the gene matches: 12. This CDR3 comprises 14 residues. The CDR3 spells CASSTGGTLRGQFF. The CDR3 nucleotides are TGTGCCAGCAGTACAGGGGGGACTCTCCGAGGGCAGTTCTTC. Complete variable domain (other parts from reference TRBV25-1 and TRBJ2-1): EADIYQTPRYLVIGTGKKITLECSQTMGHDKMYWYQQDPGMELHLIHYSYGVNSTEKGDLSSESTVSRIRTEHFPLTLESARPSHTSQYLCASSTGGTLRGQFFGPGTRLTVL.

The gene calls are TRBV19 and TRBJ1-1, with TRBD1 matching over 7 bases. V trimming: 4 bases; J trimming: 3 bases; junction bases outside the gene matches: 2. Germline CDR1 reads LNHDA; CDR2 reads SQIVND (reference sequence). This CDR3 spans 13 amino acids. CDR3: CASSRQGYTEAFF. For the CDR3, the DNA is TGTGCCAGTAGTAGACAGGGATACACTGAAGCTTTCTTT.

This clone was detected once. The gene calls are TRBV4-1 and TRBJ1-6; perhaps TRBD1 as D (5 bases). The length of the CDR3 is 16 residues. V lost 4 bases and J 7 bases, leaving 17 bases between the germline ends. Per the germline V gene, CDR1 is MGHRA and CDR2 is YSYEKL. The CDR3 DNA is TGCGCCAGCAGCCCCCCCGTCGGCCAGGGAAATTCACCCCTCCACTTT. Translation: CASSPPVGQGNSPLHF.

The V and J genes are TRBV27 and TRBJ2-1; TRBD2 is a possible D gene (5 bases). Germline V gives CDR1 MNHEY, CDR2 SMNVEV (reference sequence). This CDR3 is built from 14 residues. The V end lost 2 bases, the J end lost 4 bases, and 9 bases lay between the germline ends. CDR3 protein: CASSLTVAYNEQFF. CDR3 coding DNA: TGTGCCAGCAGTTTAACGGTAGCGTACAATGAGCAGTTCTTC.

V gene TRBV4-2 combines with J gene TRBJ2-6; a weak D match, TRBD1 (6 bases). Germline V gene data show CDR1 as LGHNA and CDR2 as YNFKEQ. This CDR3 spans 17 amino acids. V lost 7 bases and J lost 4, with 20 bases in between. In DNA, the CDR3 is TGTGCCAGCAACGAACAGGGATCCCCATCGGGGGCCAACGTCCTGACTTTC. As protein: CASNEQGSPSGANVLTF.

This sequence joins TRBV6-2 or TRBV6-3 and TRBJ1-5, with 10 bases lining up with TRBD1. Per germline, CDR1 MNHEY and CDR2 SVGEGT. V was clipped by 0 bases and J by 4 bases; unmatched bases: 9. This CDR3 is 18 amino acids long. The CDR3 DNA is TGTGCCAGCAGTTACTCGTTTCTAGGGGGACAGGGGAATCAGCCCCAGCATTTT. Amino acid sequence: CASSYSFLGGQGNQPQHF.

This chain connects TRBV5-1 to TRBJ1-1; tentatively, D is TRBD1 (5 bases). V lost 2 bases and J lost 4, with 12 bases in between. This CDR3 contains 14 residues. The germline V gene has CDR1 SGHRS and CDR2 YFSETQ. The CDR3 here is CASSFRTMGTEAFF. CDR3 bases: TGCGCCAGCAGCTTTAGGACAATGGGCACTGAAGCTTTCTTT.

CDR3 region: CASSLGSGRRDTGELFF. The CDR3 DNA reads TGTGCCAGCAGCTTAGGGTCAGGGAGGAGGGACACCGGGGAGCTGTTTTTT. The chain couples TRBV7-2 to TRBJ2-2, with D perhaps TRBD2 (6 bases). CDR3 size: 17 residues. V was shortened by 1 base and J by 3 bases, with 15 bases between the two germline ends. CDR1 is SGHTA and CDR2 is FQGNSA in the germline V gene.

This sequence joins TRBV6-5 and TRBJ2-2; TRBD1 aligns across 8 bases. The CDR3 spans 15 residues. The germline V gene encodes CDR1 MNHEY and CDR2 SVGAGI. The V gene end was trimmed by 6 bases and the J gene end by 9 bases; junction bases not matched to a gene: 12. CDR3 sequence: CASSPSTGARRELFF. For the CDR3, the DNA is TGTGCCAGCAGCCCCTCGACAGGGGCCAGGAGGGAGCTGTTTTTT.

CDR3 region: CASSPPGGVNGYTF. CDR3 bases: TGTGCCAGCAGCCCTCCAGGAGGGGTTAATGGCTACACCTTC. The V and J genes are TRBV7-2 and TRBJ1-2; D perhaps matches TRBD1 (5 bases). This CDR3 region has 14 residues. CDR1 is SGHTA, CDR2 FQGNSA, per germline. V lost 5 bases and J lost 6, with 16 bases in between.

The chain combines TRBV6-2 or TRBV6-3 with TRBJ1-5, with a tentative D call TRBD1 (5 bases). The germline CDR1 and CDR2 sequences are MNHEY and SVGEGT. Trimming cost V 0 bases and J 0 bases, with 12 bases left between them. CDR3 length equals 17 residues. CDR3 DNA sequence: TGTGCCAGCAGTTACTCCTCGGGACTCGGTAGCAATCAGCCCCAGCATTTT. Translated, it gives CASSYSSGLGSNQPQHF.

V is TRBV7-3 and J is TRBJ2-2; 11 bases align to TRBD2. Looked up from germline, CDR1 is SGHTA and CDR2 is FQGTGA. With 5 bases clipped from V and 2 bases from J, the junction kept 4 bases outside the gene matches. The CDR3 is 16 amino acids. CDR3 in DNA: TGTGCCAGCAGCCTAGCGGGGGGATCAAACACCGGGGAGCTGTTTTTT. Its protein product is CASSLAGGSNTGELFF.

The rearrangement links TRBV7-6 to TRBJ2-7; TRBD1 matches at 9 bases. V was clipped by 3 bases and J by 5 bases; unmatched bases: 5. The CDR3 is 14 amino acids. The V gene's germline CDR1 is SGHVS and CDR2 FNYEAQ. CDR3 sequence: CASSLTGGRNEQYF. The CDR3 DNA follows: TGTGCCAGCAGCTTGACAGGGGGTCGGAACGAGCAGTACTTC. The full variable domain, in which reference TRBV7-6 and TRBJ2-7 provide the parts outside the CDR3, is GAGVSQSPRYKVTKRGQDVALRCDPISGHVSLYWYRQALGQGPEFLTYFNYEAQQDKSGLPNDRFSAERPEGSISTLTIQRTEQRDSAMYRCASSLTGGRNEQYFGPGTRLTVT.

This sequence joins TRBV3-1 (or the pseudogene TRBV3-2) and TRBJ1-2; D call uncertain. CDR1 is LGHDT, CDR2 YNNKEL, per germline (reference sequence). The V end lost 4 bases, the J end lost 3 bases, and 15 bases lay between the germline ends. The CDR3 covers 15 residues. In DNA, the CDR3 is TGTGCCAGCAGCCGGTCGACGGGAAGGCACTATGGCTACACCTTC. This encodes CASSRSTGRHYGYTF.

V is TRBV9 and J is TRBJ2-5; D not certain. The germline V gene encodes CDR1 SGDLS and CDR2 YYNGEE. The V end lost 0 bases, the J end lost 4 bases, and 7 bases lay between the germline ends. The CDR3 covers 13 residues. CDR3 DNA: TGTGCCAGCAGCGTAGATCCGGGAGAGACCCAGTACTTC. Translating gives CASSVDPGETQYF.

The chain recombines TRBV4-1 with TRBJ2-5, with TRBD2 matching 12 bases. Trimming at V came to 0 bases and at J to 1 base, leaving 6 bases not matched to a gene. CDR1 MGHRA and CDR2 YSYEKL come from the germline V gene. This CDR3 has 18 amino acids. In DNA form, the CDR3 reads TGCGCCAGCAGCCAAGATAAGCTAGCGGGGGGGCTCCAAGAGACCCAGTACTTC. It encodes CASSQDKLAGGLQETQYF.

The chain's CDR3 is CASSLALAGGSEQYF. The CDR3 DNA sequence: TGTGCCAGCAGCTTAGCACTAGCGGGGGGCAGCGAGCAGTACTTC. This sequence joins TRBV7-2 and TRBJ2-7; 12 bases are shared with TRBD2. V trimming: 0 bases; J trimming: 6 bases; junction bases outside the gene matches: 3. The germline CDR1 and CDR2 sequences are SGHTA and FQGNSA. CDR3 length: 15 amino acids.